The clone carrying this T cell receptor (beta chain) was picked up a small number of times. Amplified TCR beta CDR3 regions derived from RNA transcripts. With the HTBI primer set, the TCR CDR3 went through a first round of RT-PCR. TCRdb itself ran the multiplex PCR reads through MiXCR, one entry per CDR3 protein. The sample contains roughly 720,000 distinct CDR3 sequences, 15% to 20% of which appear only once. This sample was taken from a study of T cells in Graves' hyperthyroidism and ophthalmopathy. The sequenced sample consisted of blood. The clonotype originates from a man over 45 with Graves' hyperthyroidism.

CDR3: CASRPASGSFVGELFF. CDR3 nucleotide sequence: TGTGCCAGCAGGCCCGCTAGCGGGAGTTTTGTCGGGGAGCTGTTTTTT. This chain joins TRBV7-2 and TRBJ2-2; 10 nucleotides match TRBD2. V was pared by 6 bases and J by 7 bases, with 11 bases of the junction left unmatched. This CDR3 is built from 16 residues. CDR1 and CDR2 from the germline V gene are SGHTA and FQGNSA.